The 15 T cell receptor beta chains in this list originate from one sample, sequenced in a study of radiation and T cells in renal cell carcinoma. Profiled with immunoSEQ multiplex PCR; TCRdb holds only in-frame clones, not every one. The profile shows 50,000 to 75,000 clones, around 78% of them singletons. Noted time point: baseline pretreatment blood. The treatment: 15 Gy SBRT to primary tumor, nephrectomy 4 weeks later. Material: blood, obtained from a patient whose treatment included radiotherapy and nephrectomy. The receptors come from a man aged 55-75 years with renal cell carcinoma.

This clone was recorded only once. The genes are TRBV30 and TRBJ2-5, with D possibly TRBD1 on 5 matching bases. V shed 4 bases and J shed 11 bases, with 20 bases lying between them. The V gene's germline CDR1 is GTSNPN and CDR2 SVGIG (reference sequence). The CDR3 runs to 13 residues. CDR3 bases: TGTGCCTGGAACCCAACTTGGGGCCAGCCGCAGTACTTC. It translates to CAWNPTWGQPQYF.

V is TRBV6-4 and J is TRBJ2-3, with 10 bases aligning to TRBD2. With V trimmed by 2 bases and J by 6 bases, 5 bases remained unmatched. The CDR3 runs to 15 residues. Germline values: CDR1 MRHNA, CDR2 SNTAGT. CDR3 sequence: CASSDERGGIDTQYF. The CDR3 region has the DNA TGTGCCAGCAGTGACGAGCGGGGGGGTATCGATACGCAGTATTTT.

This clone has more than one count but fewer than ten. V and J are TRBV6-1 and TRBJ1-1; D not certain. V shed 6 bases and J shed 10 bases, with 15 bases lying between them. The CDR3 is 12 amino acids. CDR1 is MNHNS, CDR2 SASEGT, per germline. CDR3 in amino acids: CASSVDGLLAFF. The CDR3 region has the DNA TGTGCCAGCAGCGTGGACGGTTTATTAGCTTTCTTT.

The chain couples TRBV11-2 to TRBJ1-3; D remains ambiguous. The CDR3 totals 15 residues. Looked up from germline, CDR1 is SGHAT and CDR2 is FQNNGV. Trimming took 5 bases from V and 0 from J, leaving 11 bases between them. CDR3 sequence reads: CASSPRGFSGNTIYF. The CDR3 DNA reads TGTGCCAGCAGCCCACGAGGGTTCTCTGGAAACACCATATATTTT.

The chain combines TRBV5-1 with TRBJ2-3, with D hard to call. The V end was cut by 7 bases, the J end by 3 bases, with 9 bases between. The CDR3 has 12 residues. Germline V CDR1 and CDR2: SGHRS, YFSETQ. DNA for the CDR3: TGCGCCAGCTGTGACGAGACAGATACGCAGTATTTT. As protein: CASCDETDTQYF.

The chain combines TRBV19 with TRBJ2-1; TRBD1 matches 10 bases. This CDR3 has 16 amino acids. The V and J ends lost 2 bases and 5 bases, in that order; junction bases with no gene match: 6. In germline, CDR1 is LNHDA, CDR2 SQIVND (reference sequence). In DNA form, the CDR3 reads TGTGCCAGTAGTATATCCCGACAGGGGGCCCACAATGAGCAGTTCTTC. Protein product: CASSISRQGAHNEQFF.

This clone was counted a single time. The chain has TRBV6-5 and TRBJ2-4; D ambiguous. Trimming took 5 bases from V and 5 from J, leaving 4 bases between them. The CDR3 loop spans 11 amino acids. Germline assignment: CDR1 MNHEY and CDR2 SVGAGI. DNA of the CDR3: TGTGCCAGCAGTAAGCAAAACATTCAGTACTTC. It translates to CASSKQNIQYF.

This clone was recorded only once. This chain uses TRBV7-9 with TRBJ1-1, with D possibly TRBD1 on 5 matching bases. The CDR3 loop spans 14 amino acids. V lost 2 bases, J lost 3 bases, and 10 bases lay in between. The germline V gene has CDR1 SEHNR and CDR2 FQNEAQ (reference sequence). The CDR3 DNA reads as TGTGCCAGCAGCTTATCATTCAGGGACACTGAAGCTTTCTTT. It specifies CASSLSFRDTEAFF.

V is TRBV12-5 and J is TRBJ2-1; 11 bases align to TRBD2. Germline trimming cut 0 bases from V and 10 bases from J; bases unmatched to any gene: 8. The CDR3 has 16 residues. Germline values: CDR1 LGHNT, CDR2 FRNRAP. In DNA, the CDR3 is TGTGCTAGTGGTTTGGTACTAGCGGGAGCGGGGGGCGAGCAGTTCTTC. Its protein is CASGLVLAGAGGEQFF.

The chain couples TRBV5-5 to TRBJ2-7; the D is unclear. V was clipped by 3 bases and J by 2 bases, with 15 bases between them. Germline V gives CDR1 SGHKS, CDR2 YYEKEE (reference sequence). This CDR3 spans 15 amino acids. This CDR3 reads CASSSTGPQPYEQYF. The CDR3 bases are TGTGCCAGCAGCTCAACCGGGCCACAGCCCTACGAGCAGTACTTC.

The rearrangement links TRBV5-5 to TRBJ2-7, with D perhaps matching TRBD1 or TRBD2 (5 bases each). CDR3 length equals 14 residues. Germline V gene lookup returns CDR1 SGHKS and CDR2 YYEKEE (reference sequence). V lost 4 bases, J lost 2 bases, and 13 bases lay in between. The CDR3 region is CASSPGPGTYEQYF. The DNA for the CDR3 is TGTGCCAGCAGCCCGGGACCGGGGACCTACGAGCAGTACTTC.

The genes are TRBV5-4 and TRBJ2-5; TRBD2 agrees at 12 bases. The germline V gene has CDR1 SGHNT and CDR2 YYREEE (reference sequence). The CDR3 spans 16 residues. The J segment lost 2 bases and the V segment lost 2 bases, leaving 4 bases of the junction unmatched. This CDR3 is CASSFLAGGPQETQYF. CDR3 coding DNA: TGTGCCAGCAGCTTCCTAGCGGGGGGGCCTCAAGAGACCCAGTACTTC.

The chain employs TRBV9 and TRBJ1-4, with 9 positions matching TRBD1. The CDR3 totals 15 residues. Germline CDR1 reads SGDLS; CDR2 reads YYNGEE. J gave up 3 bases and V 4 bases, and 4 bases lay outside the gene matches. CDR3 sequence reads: CASSPGQGANEKLFF. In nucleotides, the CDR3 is TGTGCCAGCAGCCCGGGACAGGGAGCTAATGAAAAACTGTTTTTT.

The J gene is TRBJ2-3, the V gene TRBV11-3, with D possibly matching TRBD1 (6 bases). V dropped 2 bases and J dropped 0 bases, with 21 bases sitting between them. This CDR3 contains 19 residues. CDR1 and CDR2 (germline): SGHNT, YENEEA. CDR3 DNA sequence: TGTGCCAGCAGCTTACTTCCTCCGGGACAACTATCTAGCACAGATACGCAGTATTTT. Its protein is CASSLLPPGQLSSTDTQYF.

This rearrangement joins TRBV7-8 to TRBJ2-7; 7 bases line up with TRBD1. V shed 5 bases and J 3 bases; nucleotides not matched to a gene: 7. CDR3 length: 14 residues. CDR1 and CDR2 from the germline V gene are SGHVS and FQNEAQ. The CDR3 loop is CASSPGDSFYEQYV. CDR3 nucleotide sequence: TGTGCCAGCAGCCCAGGGGACAGCTTCTACGAGCAGTACGTC.